This TCR beta chain was captured in a study of T cell responses to AZD1222 COVID-19 vaccine. Regarding the study as a whole: Baseline seropositivity occurred in only six AZD1222 recipients. Donor demographics were predominantly white British with a female majority; clonal diversity may be underestimated. In the spike-specific TCR repertoire, nearly half reportedly target unmutated variant regions.

Profiling relied on immunoSEQ multiplex PCR, and the TCRdb table lists in-frame clones only, not all of them. The table includes some 280,000 clones, 90% to 95% detected once. Details on this clone: Its antigen is undetermined.

Material: peripheral blood, obtained 28 days after the second AZD1222 dose. The receptor comes from an adult who received the AZD1222 COVID-19 vaccine.

CDR3 coding DNA: TGTGCCATCAGTGAAAAGGCCGATACAGGGGAGCAGTACTTC. Residues: CAISEKADTGEQYF. The chain recombines TRBV10-3 with TRBJ2-7; perhaps TRBD1 as D (6 bases). The CDR3 spans 14 residues. The V gene lost 3 bases and the J gene lost 7 bases, with 16 bases spanning the gap. CDR1 and CDR2 from the germline V gene are ENHRY and SYGVKD.